One sample yielded the 14 T cell receptor beta chains listed below, sequenced in a study of CD8+ T cells in alopecia areata. As the sequencing template, cDNA was produced by extracting RNA and reverse transcribing it. The table came from immunoSEQ multiplex PCR; TCRdb's copy has only in-frame clones and leaves some out. The sample shows 150,000 or so clones, around 54% of them seen only once. Source material: CD4+ T cells sorted from blood. The source of these receptors is a human donor in good health.

This clone was counted a few times. The chain has TRBV29-1 and TRBJ2-2, with TRBD2 identical over 8 bases. Germline CDR1 is SQVTM and CDR2 is ANQGSEA. After removal of 6 bases from V and 1 base from J, the junction contained 4 bases not matched to a gene. The CDR3 is 14 residues long. In DNA form, the CDR3 reads TGCAGCGTGGATCTAGCGGGGAACACCGGGGAGCTGTTTTTT. Its translation is CSVDLAGNTGELFF.

This chain uses TRBV29-1 with TRBJ1-2; possible D gene TRBD1, 5 bases. CDR1 SQVTM and CDR2 ANQGSEA come from the germline V gene. CDR3 length: 14 residues. Trimming cost V 4 bases and J 7 bases, with 19 bases left between them. The CDR3 DNA is TGCAGCGTTGCTTTGATCACGGGGCGGTCTGGCTACACCTTC. Its protein is CSVALITGRSGYTF.

Written as DNA, the CDR3 is TGTGCCAGCAGTGAAGCCCTGACAGGGAGGCCCTATGGCTACACCTTC. It specifies CASSEALTGRPYGYTF. V is TRBV6-1 and J is TRBJ1-2; TRBD1 aligns across 7 bases. J gave up 4 bases and V 0 bases, and 8 bases lay outside the gene matches. The CDR3 runs 16 residues. Germline lookup yields CDR1 MNHNS and CDR2 SASEGT.

In the case of this clone: Other DNA sequences in the same sample also yield this CDR3. The chain recombines TRBV28 with TRBJ2-7, with D hard to call. The CDR3 loop spans 11 amino acids. V was cut by 2 bases and J by 3 bases, with 2 bases left in between. Looked up from germline, CDR1 is MDHEN and CDR2 is SYDVKM. CDR3 sequence (DNA): TGTGCCAGCAGTTTAGTCTACGAGCAGTACTTC. This encodes CASSLVYEQYF.

There are a few counts of this clone. CDR3 bases: TGTGCCAGCAGTTCCCTGGGCACTGAAGCTTTCTTT. Its protein is CASSSLGTEAFF. V is TRBV27 and J is TRBJ1-1; no clear D gene. The germline V and J ends were trimmed by 4 bases and 4 bases, with 7 bases remaining between them. This CDR3 is built from 12 residues. CDR1 MNHEY and CDR2 SMNVEV come from the germline V gene (reference sequence).

The rearrangement uses TRBV5-6 and TRBJ1-4; no clear D gene. The CDR3 extends over 15 amino acids. From germline, CDR1 is SGHDT and CDR2 YYEEEE. The V gene lost 5 bases and the J gene lost 3 bases, with 14 bases spanning the gap. The CDR3 nucleotides read TGTGCCAGCAGTATACGAGGAGCGGCTAATGAAAAACTGTTTTTT. It specifies CASSIRGAANEKLFF.

The rearrangement joins TRBV6-5 to TRBJ1-2; 10 nucleotides match TRBD1. There are 15 residues in the CDR3. After removal of 4 bases from V and 2 bases from J, the junction contained 4 bases not matched to a gene. Germline CDR1 and CDR2: MNHEY and SVGAGI. Written as DNA, the CDR3 is TGTGCCAGCAGTTCGCCGGGACAGGGGAACTATGGCTACACCTTC. Protein sequence: CASSSPGQGNYGYTF.

The chain combines TRBV29-1 with TRBJ1-2; 7 bases agree with TRBD1. Trimming took 5 bases from V and 4 from J; bases not matched to a gene: 13. Germline-derived CDR1 and CDR2 are SQVTM and ANQGSEA. CDR3 length: 15 residues. The CDR3 bases are TGCAGCGTTTCCGGGACAGACTCTAGCCCCTATGGCTACACCTTC. It codes for CSVSGTDSSPYGYTF.

The CDR3 nucleotides are TGCAGCGTAAGGACAGGGTGGGCTGGGGCCAACGTCCTGACTTTC. Translating gives CSVRTGWAGANVLTF. The chain recombines TRBV29-1 with TRBJ2-6; 8 bases fit TRBD1. Looked up from germline, CDR1 is SQVTM and CDR2 is ANQGSEA. Trimming at V came to 6 bases and at J to 2 bases, leaving 6 bases not matched to a gene. The length of the CDR3 is 15 residues.

Only a few counts were recorded for this clone. This chain connects TRBV29-1 to TRBJ2-1, with a tentative D call TRBD2 (5 bases). Per the germline V gene, CDR1 is SQVTM and CDR2 is ANQGSEA. Trimming left V 8 bases short and J 3 bases short, with 23 bases between. This CDR3 contains 16 residues. This chain's CDR3 is CSTTRLASNIYNEQFF. The CDR3, as DNA: TGCAGCACTACTAGGTTGGCTTCTAATATCTACAATGAGCAGTTCTTC.

The chain employs TRBV29-1 and TRBJ2-4; weak D call: TRBD2 (5 bases). The germline V gene has CDR1 SQVTM and CDR2 ANQGSEA. The CDR3 has 15 amino acids. Trimming took 1 base from V and 0 from J, leaving 10 bases between them. CDR3 in amino acids: CSVEVPGIAKNIQYF. CDR3 DNA: TGCAGCGTTGAAGTTCCGGGGATAGCCAAAAACATTCAGTACTTC.

J is TRBJ1-1 and V is TRBV27, with D tentatively TRBD1 (5 bases). In germline, CDR1 is MNHEY, CDR2 SMNVEV (reference sequence). Trimming cost V 5 bases and J 1 base, with 11 bases left between them. CDR3 length equals 14 residues. CDR3 bases: TGTGCCAGCAGTGCCTTCCAGGGGAACACTGAAGCTTTCTTT. Translating gives CASSAFQGNTEAFF.

This clone occurred a few times. This rearrangement joins TRBV23-1 to TRBJ1-2; D is ambiguous. TRBV23-1 belongs to the ORF category, with a function that is uncertain. This CDR3 has 11 residues. Trimming pared 4 bases from V and 7 bases from J, leaving 7 bases between. The CDR3 sequence is CASSRLAGYTF. The CDR3 bases are TGCGCCAGCAGTCGTTTGGCTGGCTACACCTTC.

This chain uses TRBV28 with TRBJ1-5, with a possible D match to TRBD1 (5 bases). The CDR3 covers 16 residues. V dropped 5 bases and J dropped 1 base, with 15 bases sitting between them. Germline V gene data show CDR1 as MDHEN and CDR2 as SYDVKM. The CDR3 sequence is CASSLRSGMSNQPQHF. The DNA of the CDR3 is TGTGCCAGCAGTCTACGTTCAGGGATGAGCAATCAGCCCCAGCATTTT.